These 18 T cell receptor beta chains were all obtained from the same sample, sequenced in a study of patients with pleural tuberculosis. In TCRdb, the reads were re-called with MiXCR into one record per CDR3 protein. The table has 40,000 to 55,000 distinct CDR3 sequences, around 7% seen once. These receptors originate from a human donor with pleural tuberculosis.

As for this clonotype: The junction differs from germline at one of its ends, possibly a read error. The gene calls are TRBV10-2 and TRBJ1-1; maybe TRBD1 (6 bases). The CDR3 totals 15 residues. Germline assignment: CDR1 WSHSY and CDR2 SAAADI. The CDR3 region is CASGDKGQMNTEAFF. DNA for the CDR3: TGCGCCAGCGGTGATAAGGGACAAATGAACACTGAAGCTTTCTTT.

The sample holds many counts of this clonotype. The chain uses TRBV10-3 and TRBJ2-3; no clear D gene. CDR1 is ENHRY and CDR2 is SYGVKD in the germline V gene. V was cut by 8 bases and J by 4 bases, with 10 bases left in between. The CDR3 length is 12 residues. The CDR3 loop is CAISLSADTQYF. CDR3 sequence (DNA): TGTGCCATCTCCCTTTCTGCAGATACGCAGTATTTT.

CDR3 in amino acids: CSVDGGRGQETQYF. The DNA of the CDR3 is TGCAGCGTTGATGGCGGGAGGGGTCAAGAGACCCAGTACTTC. The V call is TRBV29-1, the J call TRBJ2-5; 9 nucleotides agree with TRBD2. CDR1 is SQVTM and CDR2 is ANQGSEA in the germline V gene. CDR3 length: 14 residues. The trim removed 3 bases at V and 2 bases at J, leaving 4 bases unmatched.

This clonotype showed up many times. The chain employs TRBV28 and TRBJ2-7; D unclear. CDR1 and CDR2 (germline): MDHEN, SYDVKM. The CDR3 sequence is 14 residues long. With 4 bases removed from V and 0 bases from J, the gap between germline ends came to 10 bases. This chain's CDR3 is CASSSHTDSYEQYF. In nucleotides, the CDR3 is TGTGCCAGCAGTTCCCACACAGACTCCTACGAGCAGTACTTC. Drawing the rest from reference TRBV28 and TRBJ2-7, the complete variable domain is DVKVTQSSRYLVKRTGEKVFLECVQDMDHENMFWYRQDPGLGLRLIYFSYDVKMKEKGDIPEGYSVSREKKERFSLILESASTNQTSMYLCASSSHTDSYEQYFGPGTRLTVT.

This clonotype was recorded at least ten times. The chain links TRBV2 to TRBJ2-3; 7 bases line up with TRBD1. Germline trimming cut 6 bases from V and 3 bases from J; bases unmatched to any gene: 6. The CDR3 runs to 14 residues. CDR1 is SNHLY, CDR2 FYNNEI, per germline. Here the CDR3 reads CASRSGQITDTQYF. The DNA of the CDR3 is TGTGCCAGCAGATCGGGACAGATAACAGATACGCAGTATTTT.

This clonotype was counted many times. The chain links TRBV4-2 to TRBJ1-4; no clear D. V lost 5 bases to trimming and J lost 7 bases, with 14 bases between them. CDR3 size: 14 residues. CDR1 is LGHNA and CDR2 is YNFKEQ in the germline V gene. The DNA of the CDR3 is TGTGCCAGCAGCGTCGACACTCAGATTGAAAAACTGTTTTTT. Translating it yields CASSVDTQIEKLFF.

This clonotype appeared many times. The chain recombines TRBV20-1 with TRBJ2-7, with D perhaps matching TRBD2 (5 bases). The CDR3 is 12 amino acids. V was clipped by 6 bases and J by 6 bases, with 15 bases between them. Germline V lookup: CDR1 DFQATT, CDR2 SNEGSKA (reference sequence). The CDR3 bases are TGCAGTGCGTACTTAGGGAGAGGCGAGCAGTACTTC. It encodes CSAYLGRGEQYF.

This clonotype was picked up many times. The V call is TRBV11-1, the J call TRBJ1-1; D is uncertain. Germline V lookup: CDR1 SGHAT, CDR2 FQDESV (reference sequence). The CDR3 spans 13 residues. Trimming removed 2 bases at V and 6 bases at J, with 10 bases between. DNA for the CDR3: TGTGCCAGCAGCTTAATTCCAGAGTCTGAAGCTTTCTTT. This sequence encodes CASSLIPESEAFF.

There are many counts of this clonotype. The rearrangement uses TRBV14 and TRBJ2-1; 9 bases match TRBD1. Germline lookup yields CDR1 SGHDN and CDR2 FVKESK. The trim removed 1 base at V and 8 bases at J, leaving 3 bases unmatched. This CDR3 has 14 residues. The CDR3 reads CASSQVRQGDEQFF. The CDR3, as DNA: TGTGCCAGCAGCCAAGTTCGACAGGGGGATGAGCAGTTCTTC.

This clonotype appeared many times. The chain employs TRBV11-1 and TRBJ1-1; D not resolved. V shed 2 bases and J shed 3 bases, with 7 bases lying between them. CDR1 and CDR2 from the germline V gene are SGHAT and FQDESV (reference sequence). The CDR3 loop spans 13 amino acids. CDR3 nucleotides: TGTGCCAGCAGCTTACAAGACGACACTGAAGCTTTCTTT. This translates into CASSLQDDTEAFF.

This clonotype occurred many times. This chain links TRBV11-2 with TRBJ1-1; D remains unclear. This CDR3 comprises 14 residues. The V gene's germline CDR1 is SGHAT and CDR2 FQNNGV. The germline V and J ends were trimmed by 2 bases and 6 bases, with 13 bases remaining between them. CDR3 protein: CASSLWVYDAEAFF. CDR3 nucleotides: TGTGCCAGCAGCTTATGGGTGTACGACGCTGAAGCTTTCTTT.

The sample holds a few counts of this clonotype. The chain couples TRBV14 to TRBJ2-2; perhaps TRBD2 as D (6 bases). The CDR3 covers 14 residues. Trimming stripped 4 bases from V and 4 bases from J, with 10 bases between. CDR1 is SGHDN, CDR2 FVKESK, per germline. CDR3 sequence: CASSPGLLTGELFF. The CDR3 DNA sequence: TGTGCCAGCAGCCCGGGACTCCTCACCGGGGAGCTGTTTTTT.

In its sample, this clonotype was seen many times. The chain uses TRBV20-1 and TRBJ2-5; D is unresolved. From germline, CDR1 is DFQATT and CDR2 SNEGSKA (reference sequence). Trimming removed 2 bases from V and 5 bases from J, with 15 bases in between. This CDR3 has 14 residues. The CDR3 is CSARPIQVLETQYF. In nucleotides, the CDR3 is TGCAGTGCTAGACCCATTCAGGTCTTGGAGACCCAGTACTTC.

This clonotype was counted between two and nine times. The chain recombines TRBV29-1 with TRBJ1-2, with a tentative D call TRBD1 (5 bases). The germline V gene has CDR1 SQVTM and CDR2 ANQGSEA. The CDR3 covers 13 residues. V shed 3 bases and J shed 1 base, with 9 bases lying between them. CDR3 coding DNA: TGCAGCGTTGATCCCAGGGATAACTATGGCTACACCTTC. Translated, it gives CSVDPRDNYGYTF.

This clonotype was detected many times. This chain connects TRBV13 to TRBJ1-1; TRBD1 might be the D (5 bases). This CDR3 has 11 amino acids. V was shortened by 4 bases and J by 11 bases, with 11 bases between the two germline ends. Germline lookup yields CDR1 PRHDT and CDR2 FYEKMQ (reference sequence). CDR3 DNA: TGTGCCAGCAGCTGGGTCCGGGGCGCTTTCTTT. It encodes CASSWVRGAFF.

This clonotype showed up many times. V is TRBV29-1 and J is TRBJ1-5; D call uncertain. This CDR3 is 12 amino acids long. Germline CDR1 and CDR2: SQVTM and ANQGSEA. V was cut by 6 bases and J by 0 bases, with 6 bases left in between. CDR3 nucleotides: TGCAGCGTCGGTAGTAGCAATCAGCCCCAGCATTTT. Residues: CSVGSSNQPQHF.

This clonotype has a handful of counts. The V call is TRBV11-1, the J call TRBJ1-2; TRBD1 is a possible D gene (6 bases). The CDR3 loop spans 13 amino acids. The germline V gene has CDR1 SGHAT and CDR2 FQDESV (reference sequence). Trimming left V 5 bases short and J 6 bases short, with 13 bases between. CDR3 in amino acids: CASSPQTGDGYTF. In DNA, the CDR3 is TGTGCCAGCAGCCCGCAGACAGGCGATGGCTACACCTTC.

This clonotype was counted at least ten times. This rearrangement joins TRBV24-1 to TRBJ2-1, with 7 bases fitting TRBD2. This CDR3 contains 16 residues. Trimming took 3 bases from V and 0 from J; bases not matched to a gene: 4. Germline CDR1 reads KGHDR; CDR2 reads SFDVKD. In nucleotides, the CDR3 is TGTGCCACCAGTGATGCCGGGGGGAGCTCCTACAATGAGCAGTTCTTC. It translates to CATSDAGGSSYNEQFF.